A selection of T cell receptor beta chains follows, all from one sample in a study of cytomegalovirus exposure and HLA in healthy donors. Clones were sequenced by immunoSEQ multiplex PCR, and TCRdb holds only the in-frame ones, with some missing. The table has 120,000 or so clones, over 70% seen once; the top ten hold roughly 4.1%. Sequences were obtained from PBMCs. The receptors derive from a man between 18 and 29 years old in good health and CMV-seropositive. The CDR3 runs from the conserved cysteine through the conserved F or W. The D gene is left open where the match is weak. Only some rows state a clone size, as once, few, many or a class for expanded clones.

NA	NA	TRBJ1-1	TRBV7-8	CASSLGGQGAFF	TGTGCCAGCAGCTTAGGAGGCCAGGGAGCTTTCTTT
NA	NA	TRBJ2-5	TRBV7-2	CASSEMGGWETQYF	TGTGCCAGCAGCGAGATGGGGGGATGGGAGACCCAGTACTTC
NA	NA	TRBJ1-1	TRBV19	CASSAKRQLWGNTEAFF	TGTGCCAGTTCCGCCAAGAGACAGCTCTGGGGGAACACTGAAGCTTTCTTT
TRBD1	NA	TRBJ1-1	TRBV30	CAWRRQGYMNTEAFF	TGTGCCTGGCGCCGACAGGGGTATATGAACACTGAAGCTTTCTTT
NA	NA	TRBJ1-1	TRBV7-2	CASSLRPGEGTEAFF	TGTGCCAGCAGCCTAAGACCAGGGGAAGGAACTGAAGCTTTCTTT
TRBD1	once	TRBJ1-5	TRBV6-1	CASRPGQNNQPQHF	TGTGCCAGCAGGCCGGGACAGAACAATCAGCCCCAGCATTTT
NA	NA	TRBJ2-7	TRBV27	CASSLEPGQAPYEQYF	TGTGCCAGCAGTCTAGAACCGGGACAAGCACCCTACGAGCAGTACTTC
NA	NA	TRBJ2-1	TRBV6-5	CASRGLQVGEQFF	TGTGCCAGCAGGGGGCTTCAAGTCGGTGAGCAGTTCTTC
TRBD1	NA	TRBJ1-5	TRBV19	CASRSRTGFSNQPQHF	TGTGCCAGTAGAAGCCGGACAGGTTTTAGCAATCAGCCCCAGCATTTT
TRBD2	NA	TRBJ2-1	TRBV27	CASSLSERGDYNEQFF	TGTGCCAGCAGTTTATCAGAGCGGGGGGATTACAATGAGCAGTTCTTC
TRBD2	NA	TRBJ2-1	TRBV5-6	CASSEISGGNYNEQFF	TGTGCCAGCAGCGAAATTAGCGGGGGCAACTACAATGAGCAGTTCTTC
TRBD1	NA	TRBJ2-7	TRBV23-1	CASMWVGQGCEQYF	TGCGCCAGCATGTGGGTCGGACAGGGGTGCGAGCAGTACTTC
NA	NA	TRBJ2-5	TRBV10-2	CASSAQGPETQYF	TGCGCCAGCAGTGCGCAGGGGCCAGAGACCCAGTACTTC
NA	NA	TRBJ1-1	TRBV30	CAWSHVGQTEAFF	TGTGCCTGGAGTCATGTTGGGCAAACTGAAGCTTTCTTT
NA	NA	TRBJ2-7	TRBV29-1	CSVDLPNSYEQYF	TGCAGCGTTGACTTACCTAACTCCTACGAGCAGTACTTC
TRBD2	NA	TRBJ2-1	TRBV6-6	CASRTISGDSYNEQFF	TGTGCCAGCAGGACAATTAGCGGGGACTCCTACAATGAGCAGTTCTTC
NA	NA	TRBJ1-1	TRBV7-8	CASSPWEALDTEAFF	TGTGCCAGCAGCCCATGGGAGGCCTTGGACACTGAAGCTTTCTTT
NA	NA	TRBJ1-2	TRBV5-3	CARRGLVTAFVYTF	TGTGCCAGAAGGGGTTTGGTGACAGCTTTCGTCTACACCTTC
NA	NA	TRBJ2-3	TRBV19	CASSVPPGDTQYF	TGTGCCAGTAGCGTACCTCCGGGAGATACGCAGTATTTT
NA	NA	TRBJ1-1	TRBV2	CASSASKTEAFF	TGTGCCAGCAGTGCTTCTAAGACTGAAGCTTTCTTT
TRBD1	NA	TRBJ1-2	TRBV19	CASSQGANYGYTF	TGTGCCAGTAGTCAGGGGGCTAACTATGGCTACACCTTC
TRBD1	once	TRBJ2-5	TRBV5-1	CASRLRQGNIETQYF	TGCGCCAGCAGGCTTCGACAGGGTAATATAGAGACCCAGTACTTC
TRBD1	NA	TRBJ2-2	TRBV27	CASLPSTGRAGELFF	TGTGCCAGCCTACCGTCGACAGGGAGAGCCGGGGAGCTGTTTTTT
NA	NA	TRBJ2-3	TRBV2	CASSDAGSTDTQYF	TGTGCCAGCAGTGATGCGGGTTCAACAGATACGCAGTATTTT
NA	NA	TRBJ2-7	TRBV7-9	CASSPSRGHSYEQYF	TGTGCCAGCAGCCCCTCGCGGGGGCACTCCTACGAGCAGTACTTC
NA	NA	TRBJ2-3	TRBV27	CASSHREDTQYF	TGTGCCAGCAGCCACCGGGAGGATACGCAGTATTTT
NA	NA	TRBJ1-6	TRBV5-1	CASSRTTGNNSPLHF	TGCGCCAGCAGCAGAACGACGGGAAATAATTCACCCCTCCACTTT
TRBD1	NA	TRBJ1-2	TRBV6-5	CASRPDRDYGYTF	TGTGCCAGCAGACCAGACAGGGACTATGGCTACACCTTC
TRBD1	NA	TRBJ2-7	TRBV6-4	CASKVGTGPYEQYF	TGTGCCAGCAAGGTCGGGACAGGGCCCTACGAGCAGTACTTC
TRBD1	NA	TRBJ2-7	TRBV7-2	CASSFRDSYEQYF	TGTGCCAGCAGCTTCCGGGACAGCTACGAGCAGTACTTC
NA	NA	TRBJ1-6	TRBV18	CASSEGGGLRPLHF	TGTGCCAGCTCAGAGGGAGGGGGTCTCCGGCCCCTCCACTTT
TRBD2	NA	TRBJ2-7	TRBV19	CASSIGLAGGFRLSEQYF	TGTGCCAGTAGTATAGGACTAGCGGGAGGTTTCCGTCTGTCCGAGCAGTACTTC
NA	few	TRBJ1-4	TRBV7-9	CASSFGSSEEEKLFF	TGTGCCAGCAGCTTCGGTTCGTCGGAGGAAGAAAAACTGTTTTTT
TRBD2	NA	TRBJ2-3	TRBV6-1	CASSEIIAGDSLDTQYF	TGTGCCAGCAGTGAAATAATAGCGGGAGATAGCTTGGATACGCAGTATTTT
NA	once	TRBJ2-7	TRBV15	CATSRDLTAYEQYF	TGTGCCACCAGCAGAGATCTTACAGCCTACGAGCAGTACTTC
TRBD1	NA	TRBJ2-7	TRBV6-5	CASSHRDRWGEQYF	TGTGCCAGCAGTCATCGGGACAGGTGGGGCGAGCAGTACTTC
NA	NA	TRBJ2-3	TRBV19	CASSIGALTDTQYF	TGTGCCAGTAGTATAGGTGCCCTAACAGATACGCAGTATTTT
TRBD1	NA	TRBJ2-5	TRBV2	CASSESGTGIQETQYF	TGTGCCAGCAGTGAAAGTGGGACAGGGATCCAAGAGACCCAGTACTTC
NA	NA	TRBJ1-3	TRBV21-1	CASSKNRGLLGNTIYF	TGTGCCAGCAGCAAAAACAGGGGGCTACTAGGAAACACCATATATTTT
NA	NA	TRBJ1-1	TRBV5-6	CASSWNGGSTEAFF	TGTGCCAGCAGCTGGAACGGGGGGAGCACTGAAGCTTTCTTT
NA	few	TRBJ2-1	TRBV25-1	CASSAGGRYNEQFF	TGTGCCAGCAGTGCCGGGGGGCGGTACAATGAGCAGTTCTTC
TRBD2	NA	TRBJ2-5	TRBV7-8	CASSTGGLSWTQYF	TGTGCCAGCAGTACGGGGGGACTGTCGTGGACCCAGTACTTC
NA	NA	TRBJ2-3	TRBV6-5	CASSYSGDTQYF	TGTGCCAGCAGTTATTCCGGGGATACGCAGTATTTT
TRBD1	few	TRBJ2-7	TRBV5-6	CASTGTGTGVNEQYF	TGTGCCAGCACTGGAACCGGGACAGGAGTCAACGAGCAGTACTTC
NA	NA	TRBJ2-1	TRBV7-9	CASSLALANEQFF	TGTGCCAGCAGCTTAGCGTTGGCCAATGAGCAGTTCTTC
TRBD2	NA	TRBJ2-3	TRBV19	CASTSGRITDTQYF	TGTGCCAGTACTAGCGGGAGGATCACAGATACGCAGTATTTT
TRBD1	NA	TRBJ1-4	TRBV30	CAWSTGQGRGEKLFF	TGTGCCTGGAGCACGGGACAGGGAAGGGGTGAAAAACTGTTTTTT
NA	NA	TRBJ2-5	TRBV4-3	CASSQGRGYQETQYF	TGCGCCAGCAGCCAAGGGCGGGGATACCAAGAGACCCAGTACTTC
NA	few	TRBJ1-2	TRBV4-1	CASSQNSNPRYGYTF	TGCGCCAGCAGCCAAAATAGCAATCCCCGCTATGGCTACACCTTC
NA	NA	TRBJ2-1	TRBV5-4	CASSYDTGKNEQFF	TGTGCCAGCAGCTACGATACAGGGAAGAATGAGCAGTTCTTC
TRBD2	NA	TRBJ2-5	TRBV5-1	CASSLGLAGETQYF	TGCGCCAGCAGCCTAGGACTAGCCGGGGAGACCCAGTACTTC
TRBD2	NA	TRBJ2-2	TRBV27	CASSLQSMGLAGHTGELFF	TGTGCCAGCAGTTTGCAAAGCATGGGACTAGCGGGACACACCGGGGAGCTGTTTTTT
NA	NA	TRBJ2-7	TRBV11-2	CASSLRAVQPSYEQYF	TGTGCCAGCAGCTTACGTGCGGTACAACCAAGCTACGAGCAGTACTTC
TRBD1	NA	TRBJ1-5	TRBV10-3	CAISEKDRGNQPQHF	TGTGCCATCAGTGAAAAAGACAGGGGCAATCAGCCCCAGCATTTT
NA	NA	TRBJ2-2	TRBV19	CASSIVSGTGELFF	TGTGCCAGTAGTATAGTATCAGGGACCGGGGAGCTGTTTTTT
TRBD1	NA	TRBJ1-2	TRBV7-9	CASSLATGAYTF	TGTGCCAGCAGCTTAGCCACAGGGGCCTACACCTTC
NA	few	TRBJ2-7	TRBV6-6	CASSASGEQYF	TGTGCCAGCAGTGCTTCGGGGGAGCAGTACTTC